The 12 T cell receptor beta chains below come from one sample, sequenced in a study of blood T cell repertoires in COVID-19. Using immunoSEQ multiplex PCR, the repertoire was profiled, and TCRdb retains in-frame clones only, with some absent. This table has 40,000 to 45,000 clones, 86% appearing once. The sample was peripheral blood. These TCRs come from a man in his fifties or sixties with active COVID-19.

This clone was observed a single time. The chain has TRBV24-1 and TRBJ1-4; 10 nucleotides line up with TRBD1. The CDR3 contains 16 residues. The V and J ends lost 4 bases and 7 bases, in that order; junction bases with no gene match: 8. Germline assignment: CDR1 KGHDR and CDR2 SFDVKD. CDR3 coding DNA: TGTGCCACCAGTGAACCGCCGGGACAGGGGTTTGAAAAACTGTTTTTT. It specifies CATSEPPGQGFEKLFF.

The chain recombines TRBV7-8 with TRBJ2-7; 11 positions match TRBD2. CDR1 SGHVS and CDR2 FQNEAQ come from the germline V gene. CDR3 length: 14 amino acids. V dropped 5 bases and J dropped 4; count of bases not matched to a gene: 4. This chain's CDR3 is CASSPRTSGYEQYF. DNA for the CDR3: TGTGCCAGCAGCCCGCGGACTAGCGGGTACGAGCAGTACTTC.

J is TRBJ2-1 and V is TRBV18; TRBD2 might be the D (5 bases). Germline V gives CDR1 KGHSH, CDR2 LQKENI. Trimming shortened V by 2 bases and J by 7 bases, and 12 bases separated the two germline ends. The CDR3 covers 14 residues. The CDR3 nucleotides are TGTGCCAGCTCACCAGATTTAGGAGGAAATGAGCAGTTCTTC. This gives the protein CASSPDLGGNEQFF.

CDR3 in amino acids: CASSGGAEAFF. DNA for the CDR3: TGTGCCAGTAGCGGGGGAGCTGAAGCTTTCTTT. V usage is TRBV19 and J usage is TRBJ1-1, with D possibly being TRBD1 (5 bases). Germline V gives CDR1 LNHDA, CDR2 SQIVND (reference sequence). This CDR3 spans 11 amino acids. V gave up 6 bases and J gave up 6 bases, with 8 bases separating them.

This rearrangement joins TRBV5-1 to TRBJ2-7; 7 nucleotides match TRBD1. The CDR3 runs 19 residues. The ends lost 3 bases at V and 3 bases at J; junction bases unmatched: 21. Per the germline V gene, CDR1 is SGHRS and CDR2 is YFSETQ. The CDR3 reads CASSYSTPRDSFSSYEQYF. In nucleotides, the CDR3 is TGCGCCAGCAGCTATAGTACGCCCCGGGACAGCTTCTCCAGCTACGAGCAGTACTTC.

The genes are TRBV9 and TRBJ2-2, with 7 bases aligning to TRBD1. The CDR3 runs to 17 residues. CDR1 is SGDLS and CDR2 is YYNGEE in the germline V gene. The V segment lost 4 bases and the J segment 3 bases; nucleotides outside the gene matches: 12. In nucleotides, the CDR3 is TGTGCCAGCAGCTTTCCACGAGGGACAGCCGACACCGGGGAGCTGTTTTTT. Its protein product is CASSFPRGTADTGELFF.

The rearrangement joins TRBV5-4 to TRBJ2-1; 9 nucleotides match TRBD1. V was pared by 4 bases and J by 6 bases, with 14 bases of the junction left unmatched. Germline V CDR1 and CDR2: SGHNT, YYREEE (reference sequence). The CDR3 extends over 17 amino acids. This CDR3 reads CASSRGGTGWDSNEQFF. CDR3 DNA: TGTGCCAGCAGCCGTGGGGGGACAGGGTGGGATTCCAATGAGCAGTTCTTC. Based on the CDR3 plus reference TRBV5-4 and TRBJ2-1, the full variable domain is ETGVTQSPTHLIKTRGQQVTLRCSSQSGHNTVSWYQQALGQGPQFIFQYYREEENGRGNFPPRFSGLQFPNYSSELNVNALELDDSALYLCASSRGGTGWDSNEQFFGPGTRLTVL.

The chain joins TRBV6-5 to TRBJ2-5, with 9 bases matching TRBD1. The CDR3 has 14 amino acids. Germline loops: CDR1 MNHEY, CDR2 SVGAGI. After removal of 9 bases from V and 2 bases from J, the junction contained 7 bases not matched to a gene. CDR3 bases: TGTGCCAGTAGGTACAGGGGGCTTCAAGAGACCCAGTACTTC. The encoded protein is CASRYRGLQETQYF.

V gene TRBV2 combines with J gene TRBJ2-4; a possible D gene is TRBD2 (6 bases). There are 15 residues in the CDR3. Per the germline V gene, CDR1 is SNHLY and CDR2 is FYNNEI. The V gene lost 5 bases and the J gene lost 0 bases, with 11 bases spanning the gap. DNA for the CDR3: TGTGCCAGCAGTTTGGGAGGTCTAGCCAAAAACATTCAGTACTTC. Translated: CASSLGGLAKNIQYF.

The chain has TRBV30 and TRBJ1-3, with a tentative D call TRBD1 (5 bases). Germline loops: CDR1 GTSNPN, CDR2 SVGIG (reference sequence). The CDR3 loop spans 15 amino acids. With 3 bases removed from V and 0 bases from J, the gap between germline ends came to 12 bases. CDR3 in DNA: TGTGCCTGGAGAGAACAGGCATCCTCTGGAAACACCATATATTTT. Residues: CAWREQASSGNTIYF.

The CDR3 sequence: CASSMDKNYGYTF. Here the CDR3 DNA reads TGTGCCAGTAGTATGGACAAAAACTATGGCTACACCTTC. The chain has TRBV19 and TRBJ1-2; a possible D gene is TRBD1 (5 bases). With 3 bases removed from V and 2 bases from J, the gap between germline ends came to 7 bases. From germline, CDR1 is LNHDA and CDR2 SQIVND (reference sequence). This CDR3 has 13 residues. The entire variable domain, with the rest obtained from reference TRBV19 and TRBJ1-2, is as follows: DGGITQSPKYLFRKEGQNVTLSCEQNLNHDAMYWYRQDPGQGLRLIYYSQIVNDFQKGDIAEGYSVSREKKESFPLTVTSAQKNPTAFYLCASSMDKNYGYTFGSGTRLTVV.

V is TRBV29-1 and J is TRBJ2-5; 9 nucleotides agree with TRBD2. CDR3 size: 14 residues. Germline-derived CDR1 and CDR2 are SQVTM and ANQGSEA. V was pared by 7 bases and J by 0 bases, with 6 bases of the junction left unmatched. The CDR3 loop is CSARLAENQETQYF. As DNA, the CDR3 is TGCAGCGCCAGACTAGCGGAGAACCAAGAGACCCAGTACTTC.